Presented here are 7 T cell receptor beta chains from one specimen sequenced in a study of T cells in Graves' hyperthyroidism and ophthalmopathy (dated by TCRdb to 2018 to 2020). The method behind the library was multiplex PCR. The listed sequencing device is Illumina HiSeq 2000. Amplification of TCR beta CDR3 regions was carried out from RNA transcripts. For the first round of RT-PCR on the TCR CDR3, the HTBI primer set was used together with the Qiagen OneStep RT-PCR kit. TCRdb ran its own pipeline on the public reads, namely fastp trimming at Q25 and MiXCR clone calling, and kept in-frame beta chains. Each CDR3 protein gets just one entry, which takes the most common genes and DNA from the rows behind it. This sample holds about 350,000 distinct CDR3 sequences; 15% to 20% were observed only once. 3% to 4% of the sample is taken by the ten largest. The specimen sequenced was blood. Receptor source: a young woman with Graves' hyperthyroidism.

This clonotype was counted only a few times. DNA of the CDR3: TGTGCCAGCAGCTCGGGCGGCGGGGCAACAACCTACGAGCAGTACTTC. Translation: CASSSGGGATTYEQYF. The rearrangement joins TRBV11-1 to TRBJ2-7; TRBD2 is a possible D gene (6 bases). CDR1 and CDR2 (germline): SGHAT, FQDESV (reference sequence). The V gene lost 4 bases and the J gene lost 2 bases, with 18 bases spanning the gap. The CDR3 runs 16 residues.

This clonotype was recorded many times. The rearrangement joins TRBV7-8 to TRBJ1-1; D call uncertain. Trimming pared 1 base from V and 4 bases from J, leaving 7 bases between. Germline V gene sequence: CDR1 SGHVS, CDR2 FQNEAQ. CDR3 size: 13 residues. CDR3 bases: TGTGCCAGCAGCTTAGGGCTAAGCACTGAAGCTTTCTTT. Translated: CASSLGLSTEAFF.

This clonotype was detected many times. The V gene is TRBV7-8, the J gene TRBJ2-7; no firm D call. Trimming cost V 1 base and J 3 bases, with 10 bases left between them. The CDR3 has 14 residues. Germline CDR1 reads SGHVS; CDR2 reads FQNEAQ. The CDR3 nucleotides read TGTGCCAGCAGCTTAGTGGCAAAAAGCTACGAGCAGTACTTC. This sequence encodes CASSLVAKSYEQYF.

This clonotype was recorded only once. This may be a read error, as it is one base from a much larger clone. The rearrangement uses TRBV18 and TRBJ2-5, with D uncertain. This CDR3 comprises 13 residues. CDR1 KGHSH and CDR2 LQKENI come from the germline V gene. The CDR3 loop reads CASSLSSQATQYF. The DNA of the CDR3 is TGTGCCAGCTCACTTTCGTCCCAAGCGACCCAGTACTTC. Full variable domain (rest looked up from reference TRBV18 and TRBJ2-5): NAGVMQNPRHLVRRRGQEARLRCSPMKGHSHVYWYRQLPEEGLKFMVYLQKENIIDESGMPKERFSAEFPKEGPSILRIQQVVRGDSAAYFCASSLSSQATQYFGPGTRLLVL.

This clonotype showed up many times. The rearrangement links TRBV14 to TRBJ1-1; 7 bases map to TRBD1. Germline V gene sequence: CDR1 SGHDN, CDR2 FVKESK. The CDR3 is 15 amino acids. The V and J ends lost 6 bases and 1 base, in that order; junction bases with no gene match: 8. In DNA, the CDR3 is TGTGCCAGCAGATCGCGGGGACAGCAGAACACTGAAGCTTTCTTT. Its translation is CASRSRGQQNTEAFF.

The CDR3 sequence is CASSLGDNEQFF. CDR3 nucleotide sequence: TGCGCCAGCAGCTTAGGTGACAATGAGCAGTTCTTC. The chain uses TRBV5-1 and TRBJ2-1; D remains ambiguous. CDR1 is SGHRS, CDR2 YFSETQ, per germline. The length of the CDR3 is 12 residues. Trimming took 2 bases from V and 5 from J, leaving 5 bases between them.

This clonotype was seen a handful of times. A read error may explain this, as a much larger clone is one base away. This chain links TRBV5-4 with TRBJ2-5, with D uncertain. Germline CDR1 SGHNT, CDR2 YYREEE (reference sequence). The CDR3 has 14 amino acids. CDR3 in amino acids: CASSLRRHQDTQYF. CDR3 in DNA: TGTGCCAGCAGCTTGAGACGGCACCAAGATACCCAGTACTTC.